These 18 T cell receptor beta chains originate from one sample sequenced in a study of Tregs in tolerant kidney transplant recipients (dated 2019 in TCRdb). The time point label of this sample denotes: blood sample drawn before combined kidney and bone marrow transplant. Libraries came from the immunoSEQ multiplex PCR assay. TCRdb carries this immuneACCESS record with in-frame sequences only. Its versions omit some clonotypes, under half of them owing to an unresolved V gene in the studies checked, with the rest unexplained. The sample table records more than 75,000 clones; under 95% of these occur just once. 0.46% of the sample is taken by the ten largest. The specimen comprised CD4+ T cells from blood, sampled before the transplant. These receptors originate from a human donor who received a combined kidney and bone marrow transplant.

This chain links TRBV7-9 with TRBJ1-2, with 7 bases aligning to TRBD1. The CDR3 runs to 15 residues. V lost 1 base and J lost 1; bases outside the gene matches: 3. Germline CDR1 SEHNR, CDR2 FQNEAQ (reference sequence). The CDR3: CASSLGDRVNYGYTF. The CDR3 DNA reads TGTGCCAGCAGCTTAGGTGACAGGGTTAACTATGGCTACACCTTC.

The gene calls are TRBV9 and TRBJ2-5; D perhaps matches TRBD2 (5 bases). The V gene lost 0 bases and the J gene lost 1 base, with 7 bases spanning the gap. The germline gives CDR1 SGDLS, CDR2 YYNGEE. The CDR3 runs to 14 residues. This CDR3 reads CASSVGEFQETQYF. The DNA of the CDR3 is TGTGCCAGCAGCGTAGGGGAGTTCCAAGAGACCCAGTACTTC. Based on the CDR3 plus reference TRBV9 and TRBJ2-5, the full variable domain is DSGVTQTPKHLITATGQRVTLRCSPRSGDLSVYWYQQSLDQGLQFLIQYYNGEERAKGNILERFSAQQFPDLHSELNLSSLELGDSALYFCASSVGEFQETQYFGPGTRLLVL.

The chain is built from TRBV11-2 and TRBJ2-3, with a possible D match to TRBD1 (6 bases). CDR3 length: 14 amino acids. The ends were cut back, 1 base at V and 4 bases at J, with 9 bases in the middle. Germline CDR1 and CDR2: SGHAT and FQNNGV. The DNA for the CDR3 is TGTGCCAGCAGCTTAGGACAGGTTTCAGATACGCAGTATTTT. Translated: CASSLGQVSDTQYF.

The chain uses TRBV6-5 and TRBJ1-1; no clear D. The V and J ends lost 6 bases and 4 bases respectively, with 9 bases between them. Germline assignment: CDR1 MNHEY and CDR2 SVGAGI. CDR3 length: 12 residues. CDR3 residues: CASRRGSTEAFF. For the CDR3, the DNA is TGTGCCAGCAGACGAGGTTCCACTGAAGCTTTCTTT.

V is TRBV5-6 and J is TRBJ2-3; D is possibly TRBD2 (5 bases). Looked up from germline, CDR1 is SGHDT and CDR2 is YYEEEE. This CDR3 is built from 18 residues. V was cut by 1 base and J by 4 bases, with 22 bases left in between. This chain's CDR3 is CASSLIVGRAREADTQYF. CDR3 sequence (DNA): TGTGCCAGCAGCTTGATTGTTGGGCGGGCCCGCGAGGCAGATACGCAGTATTTT.

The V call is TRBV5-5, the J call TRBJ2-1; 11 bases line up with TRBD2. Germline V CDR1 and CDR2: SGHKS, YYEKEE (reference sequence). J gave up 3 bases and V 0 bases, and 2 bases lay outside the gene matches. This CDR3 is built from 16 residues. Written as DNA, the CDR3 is TGTGCCAGCAGCTTGGGGGGACTAGCGGTCTACAATGAGCAGTTCTTC. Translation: CASSLGGLAVYNEQFF.

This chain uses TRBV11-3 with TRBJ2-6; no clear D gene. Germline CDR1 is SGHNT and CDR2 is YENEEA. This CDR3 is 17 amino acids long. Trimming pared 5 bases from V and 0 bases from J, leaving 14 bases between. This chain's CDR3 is CASSLRGSTSGANVLTF. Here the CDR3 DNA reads TGTGCCAGCAGCCTCAGAGGCTCCACCTCTGGGGCCAACGTCCTGACTTTC.

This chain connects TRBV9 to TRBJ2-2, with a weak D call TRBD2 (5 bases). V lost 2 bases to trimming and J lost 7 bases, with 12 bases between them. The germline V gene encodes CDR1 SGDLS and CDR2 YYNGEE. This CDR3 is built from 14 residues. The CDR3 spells CASSVNPRDGELFF. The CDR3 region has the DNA TGTGCCAGCAGCGTGAACCCGAGGGACGGGGAGCTGTTTTTT.

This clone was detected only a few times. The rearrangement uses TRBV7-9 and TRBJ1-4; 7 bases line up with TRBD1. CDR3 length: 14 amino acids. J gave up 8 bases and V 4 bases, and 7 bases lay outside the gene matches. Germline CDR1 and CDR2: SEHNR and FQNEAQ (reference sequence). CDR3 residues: CASSSIRDSEKLFF. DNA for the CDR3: TGTGCCAGCAGCTCCATCCGGGACAGCGAAAAACTGTTTTTT.

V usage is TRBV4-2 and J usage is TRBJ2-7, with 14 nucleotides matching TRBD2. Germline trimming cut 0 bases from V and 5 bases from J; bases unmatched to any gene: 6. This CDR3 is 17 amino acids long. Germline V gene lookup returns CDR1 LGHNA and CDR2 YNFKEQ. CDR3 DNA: TGTGCCAGCAGCCAAGACGGGACTAGCGGGAGCCTAGACGAGCAGTACTTC. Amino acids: CASSQDGTSGSLDEQYF.

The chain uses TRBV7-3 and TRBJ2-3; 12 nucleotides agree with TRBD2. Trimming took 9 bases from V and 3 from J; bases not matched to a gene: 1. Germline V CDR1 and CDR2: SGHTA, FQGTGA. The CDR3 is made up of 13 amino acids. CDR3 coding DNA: TGTGCCAGTGGACTAGCGGGGACAGATACGCAGTATTTT. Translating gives CASGLAGTDTQYF. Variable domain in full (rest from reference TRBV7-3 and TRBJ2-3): GAGVSQTPSNKVTEKGKYVELRCDPISGHTALYWYRQSLGQGPEFLIYFQGTGAADDSGLPNDRFFAVRPEGSVSTLKIQRTERGDSAVYLCASGLAGTDTQYFGPGTRLTVL.

CDR3 in DNA: TGCAGCGTTGAAGATTCAAGTCGCGGGGGCTTCTCCAATCAGCCCCAGCATTTT. Amino acid sequence: CSVEDSSRGGFSNQPQHF. V usage is TRBV29-1 and J usage is TRBJ1-5, with D possibly matching TRBD1 (6 bases). Germline V gene lookup returns CDR1 SQVTM and CDR2 ANQGSEA. The CDR3 length is 18 residues. Trimming removed 0 bases at V and 3 bases at J, with 21 bases between. Filled out from reference TRBV29-1 and TRBJ1-5, the complete variable domain reads SAVISQKPSRDICQRGTSLTIQCQVDSQVTMMFWYRQQPGQSLTLIATANQGSEATYESGFVIDKFPISRPNLTFSTLTVSNMSPEDSSIYLCSVEDSSRGGFSNQPQHFGDGTRLSIL.

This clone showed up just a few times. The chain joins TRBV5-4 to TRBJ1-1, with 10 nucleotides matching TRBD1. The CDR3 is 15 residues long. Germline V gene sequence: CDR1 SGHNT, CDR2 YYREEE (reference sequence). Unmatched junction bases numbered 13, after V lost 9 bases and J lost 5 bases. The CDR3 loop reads CATLALGTGETEAFF. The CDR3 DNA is TGTGCCACCTTAGCCTTAGGGACAGGGGAAACTGAAGCTTTCTTT.

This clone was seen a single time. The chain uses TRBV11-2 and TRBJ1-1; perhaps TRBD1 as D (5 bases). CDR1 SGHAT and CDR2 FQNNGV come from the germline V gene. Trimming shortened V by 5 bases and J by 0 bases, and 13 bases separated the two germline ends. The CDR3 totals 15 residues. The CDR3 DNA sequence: TGTGCCAGCAGCCGCGGGGGGGGGATGAACACTGAAGCTTTCTTT. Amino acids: CASSRGGGMNTEAFF.

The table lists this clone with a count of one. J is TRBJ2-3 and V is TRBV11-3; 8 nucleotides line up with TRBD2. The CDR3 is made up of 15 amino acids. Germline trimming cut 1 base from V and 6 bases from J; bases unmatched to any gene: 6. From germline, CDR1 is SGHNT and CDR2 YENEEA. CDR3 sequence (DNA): TGTGCCAGCAGCTTAGTACGGGAGGGCCTGGATACGCAGTATTTT. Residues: CASSLVREGLDTQYF.

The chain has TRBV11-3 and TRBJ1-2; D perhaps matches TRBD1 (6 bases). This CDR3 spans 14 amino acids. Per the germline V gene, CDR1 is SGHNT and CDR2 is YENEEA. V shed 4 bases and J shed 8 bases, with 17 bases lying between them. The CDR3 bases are TGTGCCAGCAGCTCCTCAGGGGCTCGGAGGGGCTACACCTTC. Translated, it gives CASSSSGARRGYTF.

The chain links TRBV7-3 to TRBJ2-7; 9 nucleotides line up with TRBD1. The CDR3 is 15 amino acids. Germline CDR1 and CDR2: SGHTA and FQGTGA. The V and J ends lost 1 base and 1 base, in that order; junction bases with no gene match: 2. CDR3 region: CASSLMGTGSYEQYF. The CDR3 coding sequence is TGTGCCAGCAGCTTAATGGGGACAGGGTCCTACGAGCAGTACTTC.

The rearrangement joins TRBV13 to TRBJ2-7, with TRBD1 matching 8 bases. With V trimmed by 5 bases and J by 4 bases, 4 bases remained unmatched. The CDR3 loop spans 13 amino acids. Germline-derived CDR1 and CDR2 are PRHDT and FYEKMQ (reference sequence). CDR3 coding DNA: TGTGCCAGCAGCAAGGACAGGGTTTACGAGCAGTACTTC. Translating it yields CASSKDRVYEQYF. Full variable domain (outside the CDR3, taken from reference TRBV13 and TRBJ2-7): AAGVIQSPRHLIKEKRETATLKCYPIPRHDTVYWYQQGPGQDPQFLISFYEKMQSDKGSIPDRFSAQQFSDYHSELNMSSLELGDSALYFCASSKDRVYEQYFGPGTRLTVT.